This section outlines one TCR beta chain sequence together with its context. This sample is drawn from a study of blood T cell repertoires in COVID-19. Study-level background: Researchers got acute and convalescent COVID-19 samples from the United States, Italy and Spain. In each case, the material was cDNA or gDNA derived from T cells, B-cell-depleted T cells, or PBMCs.

Methods used by the authors: For nucleated cells, counts were estimated from reference gene primer amplification. Some clones are missing from TCRdb's copy, which holds only in-frame ones; the method was immunoSEQ multiplex PCR. V, J and clone size are taken as reported in that table, and D and trimming were inferred from the DNA itself. This sample has more than 300,000 clones, with around 88% found just once. Trimming removed 3 bases from V and 2 bases from J, with 11 bases in between. CDR3 length: 15 amino acids. Germline V CDR1 and CDR2: SGHAT, FQNNGV. Seattle patients were enrolled while actively infected and followed longitudinally.

This clonotype was sampled from a woman aged 25 to 39 with COVID-19, enrolled during active disease. The gene calls are TRBV11-2 and TRBJ1-3; D gene ambiguous. The specimen sequenced was peripheral blood. The CDR3 sequence: CASSLGRTAGNTIYF. In DNA form, the CDR3 reads TGTGCCAGCAGCTTGGGCAGGACTGCTGGAAACACCATATATTTT.